These T cell receptor beta chains were read from a single sample in a study of human T cells and chemical hapten exposure. TCRdb used MiXCR to reprocess the RACE reads, holding one entry per CDR3 protein. This sample has about 190,000 distinct CDR3 sequences, with under 30% found just once. The sample in question was whole blood, obtained in connection with sensitization to the hapten diphenylcyclopropenone (DPC). The receptors were gathered from a woman in her thirties or forties with alopecia areata. Some clones in this sample may be carry-over from other donors' samples. CDR3s include the opening cysteine and the closing phenylalanine or tryptophan. The D gene is left open where the match is weak. Size tells how often a clone was seen (once, few, many) or the class of an expanded clone, and some rows leave it out.

TRBV4-1	NA	NA	TRBJ2-7	CASSPYRGPYEQYF	TGCGCCAGCAGCCCCTACCGGGGGCCCTACGAGCAGTACTTC
TRBV6-2/TRBV6-3	TRBD2	few	TRBJ2-7	CASRAGTSVYEQYF	TGTGCCAGCAGAGCCGGGACTAGCGTTTACGAGCAGTACTTC
TRBV5-1	TRBD2	NA	TRBJ2-7	CASSFTSATYEQYF	TGCGCCAGCAGCTTCACTAGCGCAACCTACGAGCAGTACTTC
TRBV7-2	NA	NA	TRBJ1-3	CASSLDPSGNTIYF	TGTGCCAGCAGCTTAGATCCTTCTGGAAACACCATATATTTT
TRBV7-2	TRBD2	NA	TRBJ2-6	CASSESRVAGGGANVLTF	TGTGCCAGCAGCGAGAGTAGAGTAGCGGGAGGTGGGGCCAACGTCCTGACTTTC
TRBV4-1	TRBD1	few	TRBJ1-6	CASSQVVTGDSPLHF	TGCGCCAGCAGCCAAGTGGTTACAGGGGATTCACCCCTCCACTTT
TRBV10-3	NA	few	TRBJ1-5	CAISESGGVQPQHF	TGTGCCATCAGTGAGTCGGGGGGGGTCCAGCCCCAGCATTTT
TRBV5-6	NA	many	TRBJ2-3	CASSWRRTSSTDTQYF	TGTGCCAGCAGCTGGAGGCGGACGTCGAGCACAGATACGCAGTATTTT
TRBV28	NA	NA	TRBJ1-2	CAGGVGSYGYTF	TGTGCGGGGGGGGTGGGGAGCTATGGCTACACCTTC
TRBV6-2/TRBV6-3	TRBD1	NA	TRBJ1-5	CASSSTGQGNQPQHF	TGTGCCAGCAGTTCCACGGGACAGGGGAATCAGCCCCAGCATTTT
TRBV7-9	NA	many	TRBJ1-5	CASSPPGGQPQHF	TGTGCCAGCAGCCCACCAGGAGGGCAGCCCCAGCATTTT
TRBV29-1	NA	many	TRBJ2-7	CSVRPGDYEQYF	TGCAGCGTGCGACCCGGGGACTACGAGCAGTACTTC
TRBV19	TRBD2	NA	TRBJ2-7	CASSFGTSGTYEQYF	TGTGCCAGTAGTTTCGGGACTAGCGGCACCTACGAGCAGTACTTC
TRBV5-1	TRBD2	few	TRBJ2-1	CASSFSSGSYNEQFF	TGCGCCAGCAGCTTTTCTAGCGGTTCCTACAATGAGCAGTTCTTC
TRBV12-3/TRBV12-4	NA	NA	TRBJ2-7	CASSFIGRVDEQYF	TGTGCCAGCAGTTTTATAGGGAGAGTCGACGAGCAGTACTTC
TRBV5-1	TRBD1	NA	TRBJ2-5	CASSLSEGAWETQYF	TGCGCCAGCAGCTTGAGTGAGGGGGCGTGGGAGACCCAGTACTTC
TRBV7-2	NA	few	TRBJ2-3	CASGASGNTQYF	TGTGCCAGTGGGGCCAGTGGGAATACGCAGTATTTT
TRBV29-1	TRBD2	NA	TRBJ2-1	CSVVGRLAVGNEQFF	TGCAGCGTTGTTGGTAGGCTAGCGGTGGGCAATGAGCAGTTCTTC
TRBV29-1	TRBD1	few	TRBJ2-1	CSVEESGTVYNEQFF	TGCAGCGTTGAAGAATCGGGGACAGTATACAATGAGCAGTTCTTC
TRBV4-3	NA	few	TRBJ1-1	CASSQEGAPDTEAFF	TGCGCCAGCAGCCAAGAGGGGGCGCCTGACACTGAAGCTTTCTTT